This TCR beta chain was retrieved from a study of cytomegalovirus exposure and HLA in healthy donors. About the study: HLA-typed donors were the source of approximately 80 million unique TCRs, which an early data release held.

This clone was detected only a few times. PCR used 60 Vbeta primers and 13 Jbeta primers. Method: immunoSEQ multiplex PCR; TCRdb's copy keeps in-frame clones and lacks some. The sample carries around 190,000 clones, around 75% recorded once. V lost 4 bases, J lost 4 bases, and 6 bases stayed unmatched. The CDR3 consists of 17 residues. CDR1 and CDR2 (germline): SGDLS, YYNGEE. The specimen was PBMCs. The receptor was isolated from a woman between 45 and 65 years old in good health and CMV-seronegative. V is TRBV9 and J is TRBJ2-3; 16 positions match TRBD2. The CDR3 loop is CASSLRGTSGRADTQYF. Written as DNA, the CDR3 is TGTGCCAGCAGCCTAAGAGGGACTAGCGGGAGGGCAGATACGCAGTATTTT.